Below are 18 T cell receptor beta chains sequenced from a single sample in a study of cytomegalovirus exposure and HLA in healthy donors. Use of 60 Vbeta and 13 Jbeta primers characterized the PCR. Produced via immunoSEQ multiplex PCR; TCRdb's table is partial and in-frame only. Here the sample spans about 140,000 clones, 77% being singletons. Sequencing used PBMCs. Receptors were obtained from a female donor in good health and CMV-seronegative.

The rearrangement uses TRBV27 and TRBJ2-1; 9 bases line up with TRBD2. Unmatched junction bases numbered 7, after V lost 3 bases and J lost 7 bases. The CDR3 is 15 amino acids. Germline-derived CDR1 and CDR2 are MNHEY and SMNVEV (reference sequence). CDR3 sequence reads: CASSFVRGGENEQFF. In nucleotides, the CDR3 is TGTGCCAGCAGTTTTGTGCGGGGGGGGGAAAATGAGCAGTTCTTC.

The chain recombines TRBV7-8 with TRBJ2-3; 15 bases match TRBD2. Germline V gene sequence: CDR1 SGHVS, CDR2 FQNEAQ. Losses at the gene ends were 4 bases for V and 3 bases for J; bases not matched to a gene: 11. There are 19 residues in the CDR3. Here the CDR3 DNA reads TGTGCCAGCAGCTCCCGATGGACTAGCGGGGGGGCCAGTACAGATACGCAGTATTTT. Translation: CASSSRWTSGGASTDTQYF.

The rearrangement links TRBV19 to TRBJ2-7; tentatively, D is TRBD2 (6 bases). The CDR3 totals 15 residues. The germline gives CDR1 LNHDA, CDR2 SQIVND (reference sequence). The V and J ends lost 5 bases and 3 bases respectively, with 17 bases between them. The CDR3 spells CASSLYSGLNYEQYF. CDR3 in DNA: TGTGCCAGTAGTCTCTACTCCGGACTAAACTACGAGCAGTACTTC.

This clone was seen once. The chain employs TRBV27 and TRBJ1-4; D is uncertain. This CDR3 is built from 12 residues. Trimming cost V 7 bases and J 5 bases, with 8 bases left between them. The germline gives CDR1 MNHEY, CDR2 SMNVEV (reference sequence). Here the CDR3 DNA reads TGTGCCAGCAAGCAGCGAAATGAAAAACTGTTTTTT. Translated: CASKQRNEKLFF.

The J gene is TRBJ2-5, the V gene TRBV27; 8 positions match TRBD1. The J call is uncertain, as TRBJ2-7 better fits the DNA end. This CDR3 comprises 15 residues. Germline loops: CDR1 MNHEY, CDR2 SMNVEV (reference sequence). CDR3 sequence reads: CASSLPSTGGYEQYF. CDR3 coding DNA: TGTGCCAGCAGTTTACCCTCTACAGGGGGCTACGAGCAGTACTTC.

Only one count was recorded for this clone. The chain combines TRBV7-3 with TRBJ2-2; 8 bases align to TRBD2. The V segment lost 3 bases and the J segment 7 bases; nucleotides outside the gene matches: 10. Germline loops: CDR1 SGHTA, CDR2 FQGTGA. The CDR3 is 16 amino acids. The CDR3 here is CASSLPRGGLGGELFF. CDR3 bases: TGTGCCAGCAGCTTGCCACGGGGGGGGCTTGGCGGGGAGCTGTTTTTT.

The J gene is TRBJ1-3, the V gene TRBV9; 8 bases map to TRBD1. V shed 4 bases and J 0 bases; nucleotides not matched to a gene: 6. Germline assignment: CDR1 SGDLS and CDR2 YYNGEE. CDR3 length: 16 amino acids. The CDR3 DNA reads TGTGCCAGCAGCCCCCTAGGGACAGGCTCTGGAAACACCATATATTTT. Protein product: CASSPLGTGSGNTIYF. Combining the CDR3 with reference TRBV9 and TRBJ1-3 gives the whole variable domain DSGVTQTPKHLITATGQRVTLRCSPRSGDLSVYWYQQSLDQGLQFLIQYYNGEERAKGNILERFSAQQFPDLHSELNLSSLELGDSALYFCASSPLGTGSGNTIYFGEGSWLTVV.

The rearrangement uses TRBV29-1 and TRBJ1-1; the match to TRBD1 covers 11 bases. J gave up 5 bases and V 4 bases, and 6 bases lay outside the gene matches. The CDR3 covers 14 residues. Germline CDR1 is SQVTM and CDR2 is ANQGSEA. CDR3: CSVGDRGWGTEAFF. Written as DNA, the CDR3 is TGCAGCGTTGGGGACAGGGGGTGGGGAACTGAAGCTTTCTTT.

This clone was recorded only once. The J gene is TRBJ2-1, the V gene TRBV18; tentative D call: TRBD1 (5 bases). The germline gives CDR1 KGHSH, CDR2 LQKENI. The V gene lost 3 bases and the J gene lost 5 bases, with 14 bases spanning the gap. The CDR3 totals 15 residues. This CDR3 reads CASSPGRVRNNEQFF. Here the CDR3 DNA reads TGTGCCAGCTCACCCGGCAGGGTAAGAAACAATGAGCAGTTCTTC.

The chain carries TRBV28 and TRBJ2-1, with D possibly TRBD1 on 5 matching bases. Per germline, CDR1 MDHEN and CDR2 SYDVKM. Trimming stripped 6 bases from V and 5 bases from J, with 17 bases between. The CDR3 covers 15 residues. The DNA for the CDR3 is TGTGCCAGCAGCCCTTACCATCGACAGCACAATGAGCAGTTCTTC. Translating it yields CASSPYHRQHNEQFF.

The rearrangement joins TRBV11-3 to TRBJ2-3; 8 bases match TRBD1. CDR1 and CDR2 from the germline V gene are SGHNT and YENEEA. This CDR3 has 17 residues. V shed 5 bases and J 6 bases; nucleotides not matched to a gene: 16. This CDR3 reads CASSLAQGQGALDTQYF. The CDR3 region has the DNA TGTGCCAGCAGCCTTGCTCAGGGGCAGGGGGCCTTGGATACGCAGTATTTT.

The rearrangement links TRBV13 to TRBJ1-3; D is perhaps TRBD1 (5 bases). The CDR3 totals 15 residues. V was trimmed by 0 bases and J by 5 bases, leaving 11 bases between them. Germline V gene sequence: CDR1 PRHDT, CDR2 FYEKMQ (reference sequence). In nucleotides, the CDR3 is TGTGCCAGCAGCTTAGGGACAGATAGAAGAAACACCATATATTTT. Protein sequence: CASSLGTDRRNTIYF.

The genes are TRBV5-1 and TRBJ2-1; 11 bases match TRBD2. Trimming at V came to 0 bases and at J to 0 bases, leaving 5 bases not matched to a gene. The CDR3 length is 18 residues. Germline CDR1 and CDR2: SGHRS and YFSETQ. The CDR3 reads CASSLVRLAGNSYNEQFF. In DNA, the CDR3 is TGCGCCAGCAGCTTGGTGCGACTAGCGGGGAACTCCTACAATGAGCAGTTCTTC.

The chain has TRBV18 and TRBJ1-1; D is uncertain. Trimming removed 6 bases from V and 4 bases from J, with 6 bases in between. Germline V gene sequence: CDR1 KGHSH, CDR2 LQKENI. The CDR3 consists of 11 residues. Here the CDR3 DNA reads TGTGCCAGCTCGCTCGGCACTGAAGCTTTCTTT. Its protein is CASSLGTEAFF.

The chain links TRBV7-8 to TRBJ1-2; D unresolved. The V gene lost 1 base and the J gene lost 8 bases, with 17 bases spanning the gap. The CDR3 runs to 15 residues. Germline values: CDR1 SGHVS, CDR2 FQNEAQ. The chain's CDR3 is CASSLVIYSSEGYTF. The DNA of the CDR3 is TGTGCCAGCAGCTTAGTGATTTACAGCTCGGAAGGCTACACCTTC.

The V call is TRBV5-1, the J call TRBJ2-1, with TRBD2 matching over 11 bases. CDR3 length equals 18 residues. After removal of 0 bases from V and 7 bases from J, the junction contained 12 bases not matched to a gene. Germline CDR1 is SGHRS and CDR2 is YFSETQ. The CDR3 region is CASSLELAGALLDNEQFF. Here the CDR3 DNA reads TGCGCCAGCAGCTTGGAACTAGCGGGGGCCTTGCTTGATAATGAGCAGTTCTTC.

The chain recombines TRBV5-1 with TRBJ2-1; D possibly corresponds to TRBD2 (6 bases). The V and J ends lost 4 bases and 4 bases respectively, with 15 bases between them. CDR3 length: 15 amino acids. CDR1 is SGHRS, CDR2 YFSETQ, per germline. Here the CDR3 reads CASSGGGTHYNEQFF. Here the CDR3 DNA reads TGCGCCAGCAGCGGAGGCGGGACCCATTACAATGAGCAGTTCTTC.

The chain couples TRBV9 to TRBJ1-1; D is unclear. The V gene lost 4 bases and the J gene lost 2 bases, with 12 bases spanning the gap. Germline values: CDR1 SGDLS, CDR2 YYNGEE. This CDR3 has 14 residues. CDR3 residues: CASSPAGDNTEAFF. The CDR3 DNA follows: TGTGCCAGCAGCCCCGCAGGCGACAACACTGAAGCTTTCTTT.